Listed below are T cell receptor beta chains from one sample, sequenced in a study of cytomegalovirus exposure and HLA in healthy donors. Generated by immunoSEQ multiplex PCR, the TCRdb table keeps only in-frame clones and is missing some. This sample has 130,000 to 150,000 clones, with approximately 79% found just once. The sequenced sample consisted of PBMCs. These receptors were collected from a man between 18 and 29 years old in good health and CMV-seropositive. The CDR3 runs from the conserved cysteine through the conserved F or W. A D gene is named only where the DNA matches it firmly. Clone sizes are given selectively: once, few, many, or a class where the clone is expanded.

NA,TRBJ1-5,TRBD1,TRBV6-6,TGTGCCAGCAGTTACGGACAGGGAAACAATCAGCCCCAGCATTTT,CASSYGQGNNQPQHF
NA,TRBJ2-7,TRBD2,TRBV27,TGTGCCAGTCACGGCCTAGCGGACTCCTACGAGCAGTACTTC,CASHGLADSYEQYF
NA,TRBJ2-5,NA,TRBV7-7,TGTGCTAGCAGCCCGGGACTTGAGGGAGAGACCCAGTACTTC,CASSPGLEGETQYF
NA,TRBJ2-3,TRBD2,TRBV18,TGTGCCAGCTCACCAAGGGGGACTAGCGGGTCCTTTACGCAGTATTTT,CASSPRGTSGSFTQYF
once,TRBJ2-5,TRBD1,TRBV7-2,TGTGCCAGCAGCTTAAAGGGGGCGAGGCAAGAGACCCAGTACTTC,CASSLKGARQETQYF
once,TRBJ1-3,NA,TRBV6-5,TGTGCCAGCAGTTCCCCCGTGGGCGGAAACACCATATATTTT,CASSSPVGGNTIYF
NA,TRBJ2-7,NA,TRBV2,TGTGCCAGCGACAGCCTGACCTCCTACGAGCAGTACTTC,CASDSLTSYEQYF
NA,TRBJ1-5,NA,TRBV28,TGTGCCAGCAGTTTATCCAGGAAGAGCAATCAGCCCCAGCATTTT,CASSLSRKSNQPQHF
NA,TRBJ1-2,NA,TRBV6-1,TGTGCCAGCAGTGAACGGTGGGGGGGATACTCCTACACCTTC,CASSERWGGYSYTF
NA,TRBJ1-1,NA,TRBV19,TGTGCCAGTAGTATGGCAGCTGAAGCTTTCTTT,CASSMAAEAFF
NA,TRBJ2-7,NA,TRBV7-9,TGTGCCAGCAGCCCCAGACAGGGACTGATGAAGGAGCAGTACTTC,CASSPRQGLMKEQYF
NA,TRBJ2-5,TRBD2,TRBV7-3,TGTGCCAGCAGCTTAACGGGAGGGCTAGTAGAGACCCAGTACTTC,CASSLTGGLVETQYF
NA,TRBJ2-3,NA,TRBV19,TGTGCCAGTAGGCGGGACTCGACCGATACGCAGTATTTT,CASRRDSTDTQYF
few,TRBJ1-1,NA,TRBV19,TGTGCCAGTAGTATCGGCCAGGATTGGACTGAAGCTTTCTTT,CASSIGQDWTEAFF
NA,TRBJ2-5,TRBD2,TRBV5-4,TGTGCCAGCAGCTTTAAACTAGCGGAGGGAGAGACCCAGTACTTC,CASSFKLAEGETQYF
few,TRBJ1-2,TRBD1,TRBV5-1,TGCGCCAGCAGCCACAGACAGGGGGTCGGTTATGGCTACACCTTC,CASSHRQGVGYGYTF
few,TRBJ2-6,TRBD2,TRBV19,TGTGCCAGTAGTATGCGGGGGTTCTCTGGGGCCAACGTCCTGACTTTC,CASSMRGFSGANVLTF
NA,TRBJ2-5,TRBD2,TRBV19,TGTGCCAGTAGTACAGGGACTAGAGTGGGGCAGACCCAGTACTTC,CASSTGTRVGQTQYF
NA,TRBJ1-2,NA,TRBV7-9,TGTGCCAGCAGCGGACAGAACTATGGCTACACCTTC,CASSGQNYGYTF
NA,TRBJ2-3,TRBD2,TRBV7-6,TGTGCCAGCAGAGCGGGACTTGCCGACACAGATACGCAGTATTTT,CASRAGLADTDTQYF
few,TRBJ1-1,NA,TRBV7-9,TGTGCCAGCAGTTCTGGTGGGAGCACTGAAGCTTTCTTT,CASSSGGSTEAFF
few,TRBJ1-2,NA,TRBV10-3,TGTGCCATCAGTGAGCCACTGAGTAACTATGGCTACACCTTC,CAISEPLSNYGYTF
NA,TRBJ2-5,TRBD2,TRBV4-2,TGTGCCAGCAGAAGGTCTGGGCTGCGGGAGGGCCAAGAGACCCAGTACTTC,CASRRSGLREGQETQYF
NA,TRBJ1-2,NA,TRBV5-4,TGTGCCAGCAGCCCCGGCTATGGCTACACCTTC,CASSPGYGYTF
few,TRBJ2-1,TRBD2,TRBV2,TGTGCCAGCGGGACTAGCGGGAGCAATGAGCAGTTCTTC,CASGTSGSNEQFF
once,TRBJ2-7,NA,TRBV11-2,TGTGCCACCCAGGACATCGGCGGAAACTACGAGCAGTACTTC,CATQDIGGNYEQYF
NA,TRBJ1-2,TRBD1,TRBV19,TGTGCCAGTAGCCCGACAGGGTTGCATGGCTACACCTTC,CASSPTGLHGYTF
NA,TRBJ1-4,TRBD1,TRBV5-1,TGCGCCAGCAGGGTACAGGGGTTAGCTAATGAAAAACTGTTTTTT,CASRVQGLANEKLFF
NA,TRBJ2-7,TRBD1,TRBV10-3,TGTGCCATCATCCTCTCGACAGGGGTACTAGGCGAGCAGTACTTC,CAIILSTGVLGEQYF
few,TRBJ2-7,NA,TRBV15,TGTGCCACCAGCAGCCTGTCTTACGAGCAGTACTTC,CATSSLSYEQYF
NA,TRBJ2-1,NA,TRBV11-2,TGTGCCAGCAGCTTACGGAGGGGGGGGTACAATGAGCAGTTCTTC,CASSLRRGGYNEQFF
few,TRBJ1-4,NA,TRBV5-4,TGTGCCAGCAGCTTGGGACTTAATGAAAAACTGTTTTTT,CASSLGLNEKLFF
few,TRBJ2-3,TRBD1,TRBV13,TGTGCCAGCAGCCTTAGGTCTCTGACAGGGGCCCCAGATACGCAGTATTTT,CASSLRSLTGAPDTQYF
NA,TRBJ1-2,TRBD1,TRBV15,TGTGCCACCAGCAGGTCTAGGGGGCGCGACTATGGCTACACCTTC,CATSRSRGRDYGYTF
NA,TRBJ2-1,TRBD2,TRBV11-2,TGTGCCAGCAGACGCGGACTAGCGGGGGGGCCCTACAATGAGCAGTTCTTC,CASRRGLAGGPYNEQFF
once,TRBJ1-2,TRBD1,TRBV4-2,TGTGCCAGCAGCCAAGAGACAGGGTATAACTATGGCTACACCTTC,CASSQETGYNYGYTF
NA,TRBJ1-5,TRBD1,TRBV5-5,TGTGCCAGCAGCTGGCATACAGGGGACAATCAGCCCCAGCATTTT,CASSWHTGDNQPQHF
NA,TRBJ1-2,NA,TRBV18,TGTGCCAGCTCACCAAAATTGGGGCATGGCTACACCTTC,CASSPKLGHGYTF
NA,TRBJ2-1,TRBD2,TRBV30,TGTGCCTGGAGTGGGATAGCGGGAGGCCTTAGCTCCTACAATGAGCAGTTCTTC,CAWSGIAGGLSSYNEQFF
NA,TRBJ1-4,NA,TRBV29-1,TGCAGCGTTGACAACAGGGATGTTCGGTTTTTT,CSVDNRDVRFF
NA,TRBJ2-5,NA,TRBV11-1,TGTGCCAGCAGCTTAGCGGGAGTGGGTCAAGAGACCCAGTACTTC,CASSLAGVGQETQYF
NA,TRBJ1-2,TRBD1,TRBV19,TGTGCCAGTAGTACAACCGGGACAGGGAACTATGGCTACACCTTC,CASSTTGTGNYGYTF
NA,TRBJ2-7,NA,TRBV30,TGTGCCTGGGGCCGGGTCGCATTGTCCTACGAGCAGTACTTC,CAWGRVALSYEQYF
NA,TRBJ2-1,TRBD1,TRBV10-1,TGCGCCAGCAGTGAGATAAGGACAGGGAATTACAATGAGCAGTTCTTC,CASSEIRTGNYNEQFF
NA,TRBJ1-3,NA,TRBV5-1,TGCGCCAGCAGCTTGGCTACGGGGGACACCATATATTTT,CASSLATGDTIYF
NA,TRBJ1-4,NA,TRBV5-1,TGCGCCAGCCGCTCCGGGGGAGAACGGGAAAAACTGTTTTTT,CASRSGGEREKLFF
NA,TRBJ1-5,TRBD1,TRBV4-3,TGCGCCAGCAGCCACAACAGGGGATCCAATCAGCCCCAGCATTTT,CASSHNRGSNQPQHF
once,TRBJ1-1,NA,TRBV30,TGTGCCTGGAGCAGGGACACTGAAGCTTTCTTT,CAWSRDTEAFF
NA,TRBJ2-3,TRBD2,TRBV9,TGTGCCAGCAGCTCTAGCGGGGGTAGCACAGATACGCAGTATTTT,CASSSSGGSTDTQYF
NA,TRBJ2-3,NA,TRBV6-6,TGTGCCAGCAGTTACAAGGTTGGCGGTACGCAGTATTTT,CASSYKVGGTQYF
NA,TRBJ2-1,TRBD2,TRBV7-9,TGTGCCAGCAGCCGTAGTGGCGGGAGCGCCTACAATGAGCAGTTCTTC,CASSRSGGSAYNEQFF
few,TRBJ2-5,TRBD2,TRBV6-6,TGTGCCAGCAGCCTAGGACTAGCTATCGGAGAGACCCAGTACTTC,CASSLGLAIGETQYF
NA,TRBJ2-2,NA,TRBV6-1,TGTGCCAGCAGTGCCAAGGGGTCCGGGGAGCTGTTTTTT,CASSAKGSGELFF
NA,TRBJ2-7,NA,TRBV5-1,TGCGCCAGCAGCCTAACAGGAGGGGACAGTCCCCACGAGCAGTACTTC,CASSLTGGDSPHEQYF